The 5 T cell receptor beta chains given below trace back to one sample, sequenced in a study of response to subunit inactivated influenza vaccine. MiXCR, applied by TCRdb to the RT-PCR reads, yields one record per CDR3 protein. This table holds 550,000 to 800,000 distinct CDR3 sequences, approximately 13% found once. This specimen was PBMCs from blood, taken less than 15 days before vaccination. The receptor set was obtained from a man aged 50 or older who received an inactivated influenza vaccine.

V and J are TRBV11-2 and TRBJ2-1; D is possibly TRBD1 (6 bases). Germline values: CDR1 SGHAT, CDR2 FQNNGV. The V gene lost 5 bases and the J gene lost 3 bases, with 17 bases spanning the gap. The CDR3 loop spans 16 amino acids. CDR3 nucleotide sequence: TGTGCCAGCAGCCGAGCTGAATGGGACAACTACAATGAGCAGTTCTTC. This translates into CASSRAEWDNYNEQFF.

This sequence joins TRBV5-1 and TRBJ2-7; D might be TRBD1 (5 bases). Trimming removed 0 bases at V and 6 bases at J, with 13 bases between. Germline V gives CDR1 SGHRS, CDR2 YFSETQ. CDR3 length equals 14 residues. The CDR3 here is CASSLEAGQLEQYF. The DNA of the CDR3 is TGCGCCAGCAGCTTGGAGGCAGGGCAGCTCGAGCAGTACTTC.

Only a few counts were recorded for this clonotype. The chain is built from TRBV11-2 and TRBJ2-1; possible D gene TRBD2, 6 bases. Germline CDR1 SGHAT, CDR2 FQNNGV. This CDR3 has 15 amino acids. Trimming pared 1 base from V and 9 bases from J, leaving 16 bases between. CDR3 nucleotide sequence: TGTGCCAGCAGCTTAGTGGGGACTTTAGGCGGTGAGCAGTTCTTC. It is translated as CASSLVGTLGGEQFF.

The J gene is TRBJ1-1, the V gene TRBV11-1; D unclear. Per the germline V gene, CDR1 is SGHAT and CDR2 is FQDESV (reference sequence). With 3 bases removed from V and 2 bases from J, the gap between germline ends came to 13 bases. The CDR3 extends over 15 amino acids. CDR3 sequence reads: CASSFRAADNTEAFF. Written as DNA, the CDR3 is TGTGCCAGCAGCTTTCGGGCCGCAGATAACACTGAAGCTTTCTTT.

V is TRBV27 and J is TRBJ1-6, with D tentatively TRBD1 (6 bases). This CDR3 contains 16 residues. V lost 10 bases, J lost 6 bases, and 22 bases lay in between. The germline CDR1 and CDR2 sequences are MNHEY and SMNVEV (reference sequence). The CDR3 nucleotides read TGTGCCACCAGAGGTTTTCTCAGGGGACCTAATTCACCCCTCCACTTT. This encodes CATRGFLRGPNSPLHF.